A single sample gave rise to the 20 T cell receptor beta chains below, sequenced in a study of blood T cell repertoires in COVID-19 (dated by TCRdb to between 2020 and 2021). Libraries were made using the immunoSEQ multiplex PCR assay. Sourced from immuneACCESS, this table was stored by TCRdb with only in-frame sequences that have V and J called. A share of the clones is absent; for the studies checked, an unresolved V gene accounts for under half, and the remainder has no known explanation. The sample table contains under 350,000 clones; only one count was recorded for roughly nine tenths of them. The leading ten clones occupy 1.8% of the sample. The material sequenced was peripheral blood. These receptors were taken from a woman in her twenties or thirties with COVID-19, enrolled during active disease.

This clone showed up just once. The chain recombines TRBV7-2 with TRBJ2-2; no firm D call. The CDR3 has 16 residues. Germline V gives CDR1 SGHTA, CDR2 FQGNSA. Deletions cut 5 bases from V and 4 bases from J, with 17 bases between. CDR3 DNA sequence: TGTGCCAGCAGCCAGTGGATTGCCGGCGGCACCGGGGAGCTGTTTTTT. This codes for CASSQWIAGGTGELFF.

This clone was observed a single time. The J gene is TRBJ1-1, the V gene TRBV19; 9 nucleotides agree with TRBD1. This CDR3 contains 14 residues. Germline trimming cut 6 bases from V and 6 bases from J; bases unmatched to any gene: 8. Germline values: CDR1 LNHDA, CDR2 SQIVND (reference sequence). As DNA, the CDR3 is TGTGCCAGTAGCCTTGGGACAGGGCGGTCTGAAGCTTTCTTT. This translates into CASSLGTGRSEAFF. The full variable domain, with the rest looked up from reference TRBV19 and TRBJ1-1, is DGGITQSPKYLFRKEGQNVTLSCEQNLNHDAMYWYRQDPGQGLRLIYYSQIVNDFQKGDIAEGYSVSREKKESFPLTVTSAQKNPTAFYLCASSLGTGRSEAFFGQGTRLTVV.

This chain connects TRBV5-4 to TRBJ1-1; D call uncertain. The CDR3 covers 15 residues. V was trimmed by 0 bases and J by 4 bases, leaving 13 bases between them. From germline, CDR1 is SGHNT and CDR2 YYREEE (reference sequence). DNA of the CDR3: TGTGCCAGCAGCTTGGATGTCCCTCTCGTCACTGAAGCTTTCTTT. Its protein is CASSLDVPLVTEAFF. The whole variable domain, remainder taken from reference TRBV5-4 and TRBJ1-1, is ETGVTQSPTHLIKTRGQQVTLRCSSQSGHNTVSWYQQALGQGPQFIFQYYREEENGRGNFPPRFSGLQFPNYSSELNVNALELDDSALYLCASSLDVPLVTEAFFGQGTRLTVV.

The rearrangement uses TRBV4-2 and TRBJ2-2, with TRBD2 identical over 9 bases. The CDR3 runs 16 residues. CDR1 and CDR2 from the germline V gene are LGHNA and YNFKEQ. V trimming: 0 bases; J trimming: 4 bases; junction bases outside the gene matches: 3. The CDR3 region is CASSQDPSGATGELFF. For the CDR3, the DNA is TGTGCCAGCAGCCAAGACCCTAGCGGGGCCACCGGGGAGCTGTTTTTT.

The CDR3, as DNA: TGTGCCTGGATACCGAAACAGACGGCGGATACGCAGTATTTT. As protein: CAWIPKQTADTQYF. The V gene is TRBV30, the J gene TRBJ2-3; D is undetermined. CDR3 length: 14 residues. V was cut by 4 bases and J by 6 bases, with 17 bases left in between. Germline assignment: CDR1 GTSNPN and CDR2 SVGIG (reference sequence).

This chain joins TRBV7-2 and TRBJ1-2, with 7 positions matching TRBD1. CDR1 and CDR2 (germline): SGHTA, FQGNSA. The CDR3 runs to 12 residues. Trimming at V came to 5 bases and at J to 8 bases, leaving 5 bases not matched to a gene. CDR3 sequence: CASSPSGGGYTF. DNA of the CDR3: TGTGCCAGCAGCCCCTCAGGGGGGGGCTACACCTTC.

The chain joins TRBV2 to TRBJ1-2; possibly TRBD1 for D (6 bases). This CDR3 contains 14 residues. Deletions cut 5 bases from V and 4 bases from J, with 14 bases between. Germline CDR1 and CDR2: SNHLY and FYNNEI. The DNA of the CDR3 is TGTGCCAGCAGTCCTGCCAGGGGTAGCTATGGCTACACCTTC. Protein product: CASSPARGSYGYTF.

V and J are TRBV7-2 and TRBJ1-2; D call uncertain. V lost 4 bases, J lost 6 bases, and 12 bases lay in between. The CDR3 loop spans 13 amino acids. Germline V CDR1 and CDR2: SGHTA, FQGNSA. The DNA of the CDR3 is TGTGCCAGCAGCTCCCAGATGGGCGATGGCTACACCTTC. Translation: CASSSQMGDGYTF.

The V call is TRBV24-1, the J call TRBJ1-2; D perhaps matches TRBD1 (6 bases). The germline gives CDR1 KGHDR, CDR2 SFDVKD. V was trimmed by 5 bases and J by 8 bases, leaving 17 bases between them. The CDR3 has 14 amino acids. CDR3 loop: CATSAPDRIEGYTF. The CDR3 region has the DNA TGTGCCACCAGTGCCCCCGACAGGATCGAAGGCTACACCTTC.

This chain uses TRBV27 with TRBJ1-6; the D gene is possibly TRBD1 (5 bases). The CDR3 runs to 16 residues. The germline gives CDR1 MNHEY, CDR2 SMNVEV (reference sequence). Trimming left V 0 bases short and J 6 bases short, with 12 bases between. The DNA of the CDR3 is TGTGCCAGCAGTTTATCGGCAGGGATGGGTAATTCACCCCTCCACTTT. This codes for CASSLSAGMGNSPLHF.

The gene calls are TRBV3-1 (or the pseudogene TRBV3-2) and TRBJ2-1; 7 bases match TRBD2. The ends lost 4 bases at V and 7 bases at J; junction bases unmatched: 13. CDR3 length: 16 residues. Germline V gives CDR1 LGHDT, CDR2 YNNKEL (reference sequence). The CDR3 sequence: CASSLTGGSRENEQFF. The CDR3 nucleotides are TGTGCCAGCAGCCTCACGGGGGGTAGCAGGGAGAATGAGCAGTTCTTC.

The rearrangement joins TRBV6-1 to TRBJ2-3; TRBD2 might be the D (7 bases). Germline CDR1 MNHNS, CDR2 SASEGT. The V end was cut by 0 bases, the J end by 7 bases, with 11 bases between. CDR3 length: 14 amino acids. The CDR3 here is CASSEAGGRNTQYF. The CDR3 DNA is TGTGCCAGCAGTGAAGCGGGGGGGCGAAATACGCAGTATTTT.

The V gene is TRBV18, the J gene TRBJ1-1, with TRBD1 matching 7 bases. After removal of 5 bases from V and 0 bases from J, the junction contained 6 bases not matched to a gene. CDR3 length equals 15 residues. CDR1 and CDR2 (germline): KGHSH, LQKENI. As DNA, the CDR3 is TGTGCCAGCTCATCCACAGGGGCCGTGAACACTGAAGCTTTCTTT. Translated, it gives CASSSTGAVNTEAFF. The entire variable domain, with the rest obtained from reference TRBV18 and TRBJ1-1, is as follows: NAGVMQNPRHLVRRRGQEARLRCSPMKGHSHVYWYRQLPEEGLKFMVYLQKENIIDESGMPKERFSAEFPKEGPSILRIQQVVRGDSAAYFCASSSTGAVNTEAFFGQGTRLTVV.

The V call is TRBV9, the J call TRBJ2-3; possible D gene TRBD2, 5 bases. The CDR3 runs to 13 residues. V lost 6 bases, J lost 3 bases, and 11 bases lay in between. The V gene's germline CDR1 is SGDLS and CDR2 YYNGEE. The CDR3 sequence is CASTPGETDTQYF. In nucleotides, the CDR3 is TGTGCCAGCACCCCTGGGGAGACAGATACGCAGTATTTT. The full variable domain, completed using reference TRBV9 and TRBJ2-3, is DSGVTQTPKHLITATGQRVTLRCSPRSGDLSVYWYQQSLDQGLQFLIQYYNGEERAKGNILERFSAQQFPDLHSELNLSSLELGDSALYFCASTPGETDTQYFGPGTRLTVL.

Here the CDR3 DNA reads TGTGCCATCAGTGGGGCTAGCGGGGGCCAAGAGACCCAGTACTTC. The encoded protein is CAISGASGGQETQYF. This sequence joins TRBV10-3 and TRBJ2-5; 10 bases align to TRBD2. Per the germline V gene, CDR1 is ENHRY and CDR2 is SYGVKD. The CDR3 sequence is 15 residues long. After removal of 4 bases from V and 1 base from J, the junction contained 3 bases not matched to a gene.

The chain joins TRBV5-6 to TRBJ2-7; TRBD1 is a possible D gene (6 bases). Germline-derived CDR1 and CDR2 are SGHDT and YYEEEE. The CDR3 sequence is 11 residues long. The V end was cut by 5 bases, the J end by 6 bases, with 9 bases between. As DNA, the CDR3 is TGTGCCAGCAGAGGGGGTGGCGAGCAGTACTTC. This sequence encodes CASRGGGEQYF.

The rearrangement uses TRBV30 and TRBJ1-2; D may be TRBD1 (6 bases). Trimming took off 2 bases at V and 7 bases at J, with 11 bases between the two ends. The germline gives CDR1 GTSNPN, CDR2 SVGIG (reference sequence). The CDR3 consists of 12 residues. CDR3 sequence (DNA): TGTGCCTGGAGTTTGGGGGCCCGTGGCTACACCTTC. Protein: CAWSLGARGYTF. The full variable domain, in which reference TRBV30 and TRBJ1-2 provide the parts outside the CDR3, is SQTIHQWPATLVQPVGSPLSLECTVEGTSNPNLYWYRQAAGRGLQLLFYSVGIGQISSEVPQNLSASRPQDRQFILSSKKLLLSDSGFYLCAWSLGARGYTFGSGTRLTVV.

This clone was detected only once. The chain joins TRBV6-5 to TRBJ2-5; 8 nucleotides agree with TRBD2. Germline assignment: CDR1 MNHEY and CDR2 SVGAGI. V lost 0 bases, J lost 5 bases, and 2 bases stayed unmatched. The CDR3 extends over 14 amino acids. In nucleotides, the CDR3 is TGTGCCAGCAGTTACTCGGGCGGGGGGGAGACCCAGTACTTC. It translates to CASSYSGGGETQYF.

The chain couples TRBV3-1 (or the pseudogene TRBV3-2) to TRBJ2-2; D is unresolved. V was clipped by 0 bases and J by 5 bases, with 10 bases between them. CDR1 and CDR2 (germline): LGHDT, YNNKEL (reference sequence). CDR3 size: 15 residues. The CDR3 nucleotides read TGTGCCAGCAGCCAAGACACCTGGGCAACCGGGGAGCTGTTTTTT. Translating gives CASSQDTWATGELFF.

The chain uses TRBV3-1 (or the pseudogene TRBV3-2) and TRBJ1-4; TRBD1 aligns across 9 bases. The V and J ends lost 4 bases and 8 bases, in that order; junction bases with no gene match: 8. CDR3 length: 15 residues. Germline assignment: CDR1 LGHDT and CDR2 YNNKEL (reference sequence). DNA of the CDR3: TGTGCCAGCAGCCTTACCGGGACAGGGAAAGAAAAACTGTTTTTT. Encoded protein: CASSLTGTGKEKLFF.